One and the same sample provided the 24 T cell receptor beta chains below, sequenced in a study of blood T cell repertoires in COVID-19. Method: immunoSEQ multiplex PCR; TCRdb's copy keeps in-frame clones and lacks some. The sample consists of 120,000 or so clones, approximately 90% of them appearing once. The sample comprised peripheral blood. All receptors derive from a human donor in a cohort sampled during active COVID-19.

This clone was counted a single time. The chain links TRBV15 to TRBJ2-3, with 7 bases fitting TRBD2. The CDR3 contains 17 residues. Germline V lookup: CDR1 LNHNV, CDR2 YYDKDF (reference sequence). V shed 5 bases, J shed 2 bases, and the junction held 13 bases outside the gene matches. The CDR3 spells CATSRTFTSVYTDTQYF. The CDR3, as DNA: TGTGCCACCAGCCGTACTTTTACTAGCGTCTACACAGATACGCAGTATTTT.

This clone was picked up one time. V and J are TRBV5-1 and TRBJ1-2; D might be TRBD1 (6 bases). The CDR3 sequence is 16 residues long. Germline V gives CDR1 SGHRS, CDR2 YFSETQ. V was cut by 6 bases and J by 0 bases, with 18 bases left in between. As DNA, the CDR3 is TGCGCCAGCATACCCAACCCGGACAGAGCTAACTATGGCTACACCTTC. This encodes CASIPNPDRANYGYTF. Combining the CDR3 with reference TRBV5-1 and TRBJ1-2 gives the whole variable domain KAGVTQTPRYLIKTRGQQVTLSCSPISGHRSVSWYQQTPGQGLQFLFEYFSETQRNKGNFPGRFSGRQFSNSRSEMNVSTLELGDSALYLCASIPNPDRANYGYTFGSGTRLTVV.

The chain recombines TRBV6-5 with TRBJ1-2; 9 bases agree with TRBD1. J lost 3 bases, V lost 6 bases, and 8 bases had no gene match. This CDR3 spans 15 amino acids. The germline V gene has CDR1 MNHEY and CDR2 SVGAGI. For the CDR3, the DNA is TGTGCCAGCAGCCTCAGGGACAGGGCGGACTATGGCTACACCTTC. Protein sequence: CASSLRDRADYGYTF.

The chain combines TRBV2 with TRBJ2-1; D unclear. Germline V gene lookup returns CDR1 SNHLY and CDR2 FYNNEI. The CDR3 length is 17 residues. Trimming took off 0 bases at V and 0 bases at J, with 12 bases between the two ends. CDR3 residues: CASSEAGALSSYNEQFF. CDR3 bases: TGTGCCAGCAGTGAAGCAGGTGCACTAAGCTCCTACAATGAGCAGTTCTTC.

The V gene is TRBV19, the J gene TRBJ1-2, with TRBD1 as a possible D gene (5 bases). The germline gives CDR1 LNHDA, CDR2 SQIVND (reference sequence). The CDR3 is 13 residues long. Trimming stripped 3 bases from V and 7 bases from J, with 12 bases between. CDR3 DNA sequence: TGTGCCAGTAGTATTAACAGGTTGAGTGGCTACACCTTC. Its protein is CASSINRLSGYTF.

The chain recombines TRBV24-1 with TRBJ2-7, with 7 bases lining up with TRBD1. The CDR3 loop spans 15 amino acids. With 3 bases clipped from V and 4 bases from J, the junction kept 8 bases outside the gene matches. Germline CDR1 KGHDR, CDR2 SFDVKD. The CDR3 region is CATSDVGTGEYEQYF. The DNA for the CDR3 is TGTGCCACCAGTGATGTGGGAACAGGGGAGTACGAGCAGTACTTC.

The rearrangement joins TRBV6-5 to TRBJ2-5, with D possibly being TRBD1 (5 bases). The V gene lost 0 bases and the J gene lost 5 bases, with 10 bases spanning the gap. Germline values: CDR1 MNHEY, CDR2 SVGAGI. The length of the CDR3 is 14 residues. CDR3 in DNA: TGTGCCAGCAGTTACTCCCGACAGCTGGAGACCCAGTACTTC. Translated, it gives CASSYSRQLETQYF.

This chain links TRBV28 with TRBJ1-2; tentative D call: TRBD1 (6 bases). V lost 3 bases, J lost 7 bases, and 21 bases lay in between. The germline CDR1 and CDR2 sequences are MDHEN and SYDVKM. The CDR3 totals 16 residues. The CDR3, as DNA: TGTGCCAGCAGTTTGGCGAGCGGGGCCAGGGGAAGTGGCTACACCTTC. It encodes CASSLASGARGSGYTF.

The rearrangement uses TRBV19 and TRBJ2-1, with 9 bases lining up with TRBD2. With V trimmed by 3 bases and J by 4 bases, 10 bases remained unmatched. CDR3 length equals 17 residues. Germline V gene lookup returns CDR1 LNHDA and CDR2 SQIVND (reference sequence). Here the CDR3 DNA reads TGTGCCAGTAGTATTGTGGCGGGAGGGCCAAATTACAATGAGCAGTTCTTC. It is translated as CASSIVAGGPNYNEQFF.

DNA for the CDR3: TGTGCCAGCAGTCCGACAGGGGGCAATCAGCCCCAGCATTTT. Its translation: CASSPTGGNQPQHF. The chain employs TRBV6-5 and TRBJ1-5; 8 nucleotides agree with TRBD1. Germline V gene sequence: CDR1 MNHEY, CDR2 SVGAGI. V lost 5 bases and J lost 2; bases outside the gene matches: 2. The CDR3 has 14 amino acids.

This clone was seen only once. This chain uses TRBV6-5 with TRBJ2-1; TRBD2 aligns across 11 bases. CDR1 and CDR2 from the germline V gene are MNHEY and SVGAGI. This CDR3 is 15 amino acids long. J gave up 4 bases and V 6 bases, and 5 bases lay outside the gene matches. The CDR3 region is CASSLTSGVYNEQFF. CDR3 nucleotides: TGTGCCAGCAGCTTGACTAGCGGGGTTTACAATGAGCAGTTCTTC.

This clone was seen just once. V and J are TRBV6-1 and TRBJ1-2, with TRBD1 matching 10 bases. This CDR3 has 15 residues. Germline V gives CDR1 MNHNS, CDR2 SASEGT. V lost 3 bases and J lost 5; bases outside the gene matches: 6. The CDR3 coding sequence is TGTGCCAGCAGTGATCCGGGACAGGGGTGGTATGGCTACACCTTC. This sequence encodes CASSDPGQGWYGYTF.

Here the CDR3 reads CAWRGWGTGAGETQYF. CDR3 DNA: TGTGCCTGGAGGGGTTGGGGGACAGGGGCGGGAGAGACCCAGTACTTC. The chain joins TRBV30 to TRBJ2-5; 10 bases line up with TRBD1. This CDR3 has 16 residues. V lost 3 bases and J lost 4; bases outside the gene matches: 11. Germline V CDR1 and CDR2: GTSNPN, SVGIG (reference sequence).

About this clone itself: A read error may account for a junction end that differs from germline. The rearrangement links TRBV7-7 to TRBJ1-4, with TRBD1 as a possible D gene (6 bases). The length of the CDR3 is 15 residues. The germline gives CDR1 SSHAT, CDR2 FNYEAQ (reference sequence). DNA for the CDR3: TGTGCTAGCAGCCCAGGGGACACGAGTAATGAAAAACTGTTTTTT. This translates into CASSPGDTSNEKLFF.

In nucleotides, the CDR3 is TGTGCCAGCAGCGTTATATTTTTGACTAGCGGAAACACAGATACGCAGTATTTT. Residues: CASSVIFLTSGNTDTQYF. V gene TRBV3-1 (or the pseudogene TRBV3-2) combines with J gene TRBJ2-3; 9 bases line up with TRBD2. Germline loops: CDR1 LGHDT, CDR2 YNNKEL (reference sequence). V lost 5 bases and J lost 2; bases outside the gene matches: 14. The CDR3 spans 18 residues.

The CDR3 region is CASSQDLPRGGTPRSSYNEQFF. The DNA of the CDR3 is TGCGCCAGCAGCCAAGACCTCCCCCGGGGCGGGACGCCCAGGAGCTCCTACAATGAGCAGTTCTTC. The chain carries TRBV4-1 and TRBJ2-1; a possible D gene is TRBD2 (6 bases). The V end lost 0 bases, the J end lost 0 bases, and 27 bases lay between the germline ends. Germline V lookup: CDR1 MGHRA, CDR2 YSYEKL. This CDR3 has 22 residues.

CDR3 sequence reads: CASSSRLAGDNEQFF. CDR3 sequence (DNA): TGTGCCAGCAGCTCCAGACTAGCGGGAGACAATGAGCAGTTCTTC. The genes are TRBV7-2 and TRBJ2-1, with TRBD2 identical over 12 bases. V lost 4 bases to trimming and J lost 5 bases; unmatched junction nucleotides: 3. From germline, CDR1 is SGHTA and CDR2 FQGNSA. CDR3 length: 15 residues.

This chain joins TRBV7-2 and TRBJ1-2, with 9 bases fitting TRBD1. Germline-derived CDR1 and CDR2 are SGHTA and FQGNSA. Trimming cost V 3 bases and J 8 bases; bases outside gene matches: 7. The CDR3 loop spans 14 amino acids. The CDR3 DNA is TGTGCCAGCAGCTTCGCAACGGGACAGGGAGGCTACACCTTC. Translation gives CASSFATGQGGYTF.

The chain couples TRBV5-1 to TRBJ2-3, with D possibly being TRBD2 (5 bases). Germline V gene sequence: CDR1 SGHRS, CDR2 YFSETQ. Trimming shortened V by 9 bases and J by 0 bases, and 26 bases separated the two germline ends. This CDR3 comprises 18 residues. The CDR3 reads CATEGQKIARNSTDTQYF. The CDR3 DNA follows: TGCGCCACCGAGGGTCAGAAAATAGCGAGAAATAGCACAGATACGCAGTATTTT. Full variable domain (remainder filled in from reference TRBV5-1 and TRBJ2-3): KAGVTQTPRYLIKTRGQQVTLSCSPISGHRSVSWYQQTPGQGLQFLFEYFSETQRNKGNFPGRFSGRQFSNSRSEMNVSTLELGDSALYLCATEGQKIARNSTDTQYFGPGTRLTVL.

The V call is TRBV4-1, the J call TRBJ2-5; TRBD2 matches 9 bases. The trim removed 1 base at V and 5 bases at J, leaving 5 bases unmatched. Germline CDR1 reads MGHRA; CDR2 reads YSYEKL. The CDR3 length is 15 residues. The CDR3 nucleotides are TGCGCCAGCAGCCAAGTGGATAGCGGGAGCGAGACCCAGTACTTC. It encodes CASSQVDSGSETQYF.

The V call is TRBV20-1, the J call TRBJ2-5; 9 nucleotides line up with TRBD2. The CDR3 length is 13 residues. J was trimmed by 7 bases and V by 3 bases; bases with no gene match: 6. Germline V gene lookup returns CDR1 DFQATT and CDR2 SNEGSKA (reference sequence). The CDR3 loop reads CSASISGRGTQYF. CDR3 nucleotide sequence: TGCAGTGCTAGTATTAGCGGGAGAGGGACCCAGTACTTC.

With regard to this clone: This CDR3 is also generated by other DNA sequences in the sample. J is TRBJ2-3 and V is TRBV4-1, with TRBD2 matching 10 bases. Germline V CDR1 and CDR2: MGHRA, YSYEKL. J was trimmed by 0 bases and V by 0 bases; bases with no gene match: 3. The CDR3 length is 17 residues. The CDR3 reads CASSQESGRASTDTQYF. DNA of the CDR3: TGCGCCAGCAGCCAAGAAAGCGGGAGGGCTAGCACAGATACGCAGTATTTT.

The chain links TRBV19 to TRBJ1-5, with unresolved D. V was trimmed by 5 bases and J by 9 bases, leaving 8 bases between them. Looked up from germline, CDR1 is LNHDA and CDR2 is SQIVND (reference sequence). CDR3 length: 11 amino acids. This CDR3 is CASSEATPQHF. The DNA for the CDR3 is TGTGCCAGTAGTGAAGCGACGCCCCAGCATTTT.

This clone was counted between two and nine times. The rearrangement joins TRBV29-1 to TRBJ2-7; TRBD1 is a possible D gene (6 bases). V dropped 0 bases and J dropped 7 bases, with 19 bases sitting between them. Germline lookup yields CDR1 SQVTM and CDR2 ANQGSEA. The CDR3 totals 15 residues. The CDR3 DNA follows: TGCAGCGTTGAAGATCCCACAGGGCCTAATTGGGAGCAGTACTTC. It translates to CSVEDPTGPNWEQYF.